These T cell receptor beta chains were read from a single sample in a study of regulatory T cells in long-lasting Graves disease. TCRdb ran MiXCR on the multiplex PCR reads and lists one entry per CDR3 protein. The sample lists 500,000 to 700,000 distinct CDR3 sequences, about 16% occurring once. These data were also filed under a second study, of T cells in Graves' hyperthyroidism and ophthalmopathy.

Sequenced here: peripheral blood mononuclear cells (PBMCs), sampled at new diagnosis, from a patient treated with antithyroid drugs. The receptors here all came from a woman younger than 45 with Graves disease. CDR3s include the opening cysteine and the closing phenylalanine or tryptophan. The D gene is left open where the match is weak. Where a row states a size, it is once, few, many or the class of an expanded clone; other rows omit it.

cdr3_length,v_call,clone_size,d_call,j_call,cdr3_nt,cdr3_aa
15,TRBV7-9,NA,NA,TRBJ2-1,TGTGCCAGCAGCCCCCGGGGTTCCCTCTACAATGAGCAGTTATTC,CASSPRGSLYNEQLF
15,TRBV5-8,NA,TRBD1,TRBJ1-6,TGTGCCAGCAGGGGACAGGGAAGCCAATTTGGACCCCTCCACTTT,CASRGQGSQFGPLHF
13,TRBV25-1,NA,TRBD1,TRBJ1-2,TGTGCCAGCATGGATAAGGGGGCCTATGGCTACACCTTC,CASMDKGAYGYTF
12,TRBV9,NA,NA,TRBJ2-1,TGTGCCAGCAGCGTAACGCGGTATGAGCAGTTCTTC,CASSVTRYEQFF
14,TRBV20-1,many,NA,TRBJ1-4,TGCAGTGCTAGAGATTACATTGATGATGAAAAACTGTTTTTT,CSARDYIDDEKLFF
14,TRBV11-2,NA,NA,TRBJ2-3,TGTGCCAGCAGCTTGGGGGGGGGGCGCGCCACGCAGTATTTT,CASSLGGGRATQYF
14,TRBV2,NA,TRBD1,TRBJ2-7,TGTGCCAGCAGAAAACAGGGGGCGGGCTACGAGCAGTACTTC,CASRKQGAGYEQYF
13,TRBV10-2,few,NA,TRBJ1-1,TGCGCCAGCAGTATCCAGGCGAACACTGAAGCTTTCTTT,CASSIQANTEAFF
15,TRBV6-1,NA,TRBD2,TRBJ2-1,TGTGCCAGCACCCCGTCTAGCGGGGGTTACAATGAGCAGTTCTTC,CASTPSSGGYNEQFF
16,TRBV7-2,many,TRBD2,TRBJ2-5,TGTGCCAGCAGCTTACACCTAGCGGGCACCCAAGAGACCCAGTACTTC,CASSLHLAGTQETQYF
14,TRBV6-1,few,NA,TRBJ1-1,TGTGCCAGCAGTGAAGGCAGGGGTCGAACTGAAGCTTTCTTT,CASSEGRGRTEAFF
15,TRBV27,few,NA,TRBJ2-3,TGTGCCAGCAGAAAACTCGCCCCTGGGGCAGATACGCAGTATTTT,CASRKLAPGADTQYF
14,TRBV6-2/TRBV6-3,many,TRBD1,TRBJ1-1,TGTGCCAGCAGGGCCCGGACAGGGGGCACTGAAGCTTTCTTT,CASRARTGGTEAFF
16,TRBV6-5,few,NA,TRBJ2-7,TGTGCCAGCAGTTACTCCATCCCGAGGGACGCCTACGAGCAGTACTTC,CASSYSIPRDAYEQYF
16,TRBV7-2,NA,NA,TRBJ2-6,TGTGCCAGCAGCTTAGTCACGGCCTCTGGGGCCAACGTCCTGACTTTC,CASSLVTASGANVLTF
13,TRBV7-2,NA,NA,TRBJ2-1,TGTGCCAGCAGCCCAAACTTAGGCAATGAGCAGTTCTTC,CASSPNLGNEQFF
12,TRBV20-1,NA,NA,TRBJ1-2,TGCAGTGATAGAGGGGTTGGCTATGGCTACACCTTC,CSDRGVGYGYTF
15,TRBV4-1,NA,TRBD2,TRBJ2-3,TGCGCCAGCAGCGATCGGACTAGCGGCGCCGATACGCAGTATTTT,CASSDRTSGADTQYF
14,TRBV7-3,many,NA,TRBJ2-3,TGTGCCAGCAGCCCCTACTCTAGCACAGATACGCAGTATTTT,CASSPYSSTDTQYF
16,TRBV3-1,few,NA,TRBJ2-7,TGTGCCAGCAGCCAAGATGGCGGAACGACAATCTACGAGCAGTACTTC,CASSQDGGTTIYEQYF
17,TRBV7-2,NA,TRBD2,TRBJ2-3,TGTGCCAGCAGCTTCGGCGTCGGGGGAGGGGTCACAGATACGCAGTATTTT,CASSFGVGGGVTDTQYF
12,TRBV18,NA,NA,TRBJ2-5,TGTGCCAGCTCCACCGACGTCGAGACCCAGTACTTC,CASSTDVETQYF
13,TRBV20-1,few,NA,TRBJ1-1,TGCAGTGGACTACAGTTGATCAACACTGAAGCTTTCTTT,CSGLQLINTEAFF
14,TRBV3-1,NA,TRBD2,TRBJ2-1,TGTGCCAGCAGCCCCAGCGGGAGGGGTAATGAGCAGTTCTTC,CASSPSGRGNEQFF
13,TRBV29-1,many,TRBD1,TRBJ2-3,TGCAGCGTAAAACAGGGGTCCCCAGATACGCAGTATTTT,CSVKQGSPDTQYF
12,TRBV5-6,NA,NA,TRBJ2-7,TGTGTCAGCAGCTTGTGGGGAGACGAGCAGTACTTC,CVSSLWGDEQYF
14,TRBV9,NA,NA,TRBJ1-1,TGTGCCAGCAGCCCTGGGACGTCTTTCTATGAAGCTTTCTTT,CASSPGTSFYEAFF
16,TRBV5-6,once,TRBD1,TRBJ1-2,TGTGCCAGCAGCTTGGACCCAGGGGGCGGCATTTATCCCTACACCTTC,CASSLDPGGGIYPYTF
14,TRBV20-1,many,TRBD2,TRBJ2-1,TGCAGTGCTAGAGGAGCGGGAGGCTACAATGAGCAGTTCTTC,CSARGAGGYNEQFF
15,TRBV5-1,few,NA,TRBJ1-3,TGCGCCAGCAGCCCCGTCACGTTGGGCGGAAACACCATATATTTT,CASSPVTLGGNTIYF
16,TRBV28,NA,NA,TRBJ1-3,TGTGCCAGCAGCCCCGGGACGCTAAGCTCTGGAAACACCATATATTTT,CASSPGTLSSGNTIYF
15,TRBV2,NA,TRBD1,TRBJ1-1,TGTGCCCGACGCGGGCAGGGGGCAAGGAACACTGAAGCTTTCTTT,CARRGQGARNTEAFF